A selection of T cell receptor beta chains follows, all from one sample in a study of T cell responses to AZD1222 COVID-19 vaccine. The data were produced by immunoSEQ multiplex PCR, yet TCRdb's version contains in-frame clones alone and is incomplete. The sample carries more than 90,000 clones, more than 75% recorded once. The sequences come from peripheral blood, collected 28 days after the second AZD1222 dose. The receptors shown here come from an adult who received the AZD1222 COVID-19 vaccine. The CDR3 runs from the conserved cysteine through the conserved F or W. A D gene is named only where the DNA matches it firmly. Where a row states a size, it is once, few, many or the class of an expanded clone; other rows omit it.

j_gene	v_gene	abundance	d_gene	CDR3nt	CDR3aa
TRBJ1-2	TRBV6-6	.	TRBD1	TGTGCCAGCAGTTGGGGGACAGGGGATGGCTACACCTTC	CASSWGTGDGYTF
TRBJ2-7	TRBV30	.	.	TGTGCCTGGAGTGTATACCCTTCCGAGCAGTACTTC	CAWSVYPSEQYF
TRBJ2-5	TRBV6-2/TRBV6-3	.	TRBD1	TGTGCCAGCAGTACCACGCCAGGGGGTCAAGAGACCCAGTACTTC	CASSTTPGGQETQYF
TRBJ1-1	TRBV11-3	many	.	TGTGCCAGCAGCTTGGGGGGGAACACTGAAGCTTTCTTT	CASSLGGNTEAFF
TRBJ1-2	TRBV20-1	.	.	TGCAGTGCTAGTTTAGACTATGGCTACACCTTC	CSASLDYGYTF
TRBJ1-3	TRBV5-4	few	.	TGTGCCAGCAGCTTGGATGTGGTTAAGGAAAACACCATATATTTT	CASSLDVVKENTIYF
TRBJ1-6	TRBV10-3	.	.	TGTGCCATCACGGGGTCAGATAATTCACCCCTCCACTTT	CAITGSDNSPLHF
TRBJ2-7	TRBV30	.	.	TGTGCCTGGAGTAATACGGGGACCCGCTACGAGCAGTACTTC	CAWSNTGTRYEQYF
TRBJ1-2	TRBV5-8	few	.	TGTGCCAGCAGCTCAACAGGGAGGTATGGCTACACCTTC	CASSSTGRYGYTF
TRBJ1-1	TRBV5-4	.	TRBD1	TGTGCCAGCAGCTTGGTGGGACAGGGGAACACTGAAGCTTTCTTT	CASSLVGQGNTEAFF
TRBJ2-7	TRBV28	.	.	TGTGCCAGCGGTACCTTGGGGAGCTCCTACGAGCAGTACTTC	CASGTLGSSYEQYF
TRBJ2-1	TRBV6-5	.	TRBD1	TGTGCCACTCACCCGACAGGGCCGATCAATGAGCAGTTCTTC	CATHPTGPINEQFF
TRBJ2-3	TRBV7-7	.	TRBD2	TGTGCTAGCAGCCAGGGGTTGGGTAGCGGGACCACAGATACGCAGTATTTT	CASSQGLGSGTTDTQYF
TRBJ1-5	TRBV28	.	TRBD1	TGTGCCAGCAGTCCAGACAGGGAGGGGTTTCAGCCCCAGCATTTT	CASSPDREGFQPQHF
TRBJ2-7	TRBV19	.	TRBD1	TGTGCCAGTAGTAGTGGACAGGGCTTCCACGAGCAGTACTTC	CASSSGQGFHEQYF
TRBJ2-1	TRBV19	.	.	TGTGCCAGTAGTATAACGTCGTACCCCTACAATGAGCAGTTCTTC	CASSITSYPYNEQFF
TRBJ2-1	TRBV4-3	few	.	TGCGCCAGCAGCCAGACGCTGGGAAACTACAATGAGCAGTTCTTC	CASSQTLGNYNEQFF
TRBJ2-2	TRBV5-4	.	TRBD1	TGTGCCAGCAGCAACCGGGACAGGGGTTCCGGGGAGCTGTTTTTT	CASSNRDRGSGELFF
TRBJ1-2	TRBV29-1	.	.	TGCAGCGGACAGTTAAGTCGTAAGGCCGCCTATGGCTACACCTTC	CSGQLSRKAAYGYTF
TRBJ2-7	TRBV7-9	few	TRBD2	TGTGCCAGCAGCTTAGGAGCGGGAGGCGGCGAGCAGTACTTC	CASSLGAGGGEQYF
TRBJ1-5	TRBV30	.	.	TGTGCCTGGAGTGTGGGGGCTAGCAATCAGCCCCAGCATTTT	CAWSVGASNQPQHF
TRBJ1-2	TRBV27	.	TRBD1	TGTGCCAGCAGGGAGACAGGGGGTAACTATGGCTACACCTTC	CASRETGGNYGYTF
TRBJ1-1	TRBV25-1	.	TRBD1	TGTGCCAGCAGTGAAACTGGGACAGGGGGCCGCAACACTGAAGCTTTCTTT	CASSETGTGGRNTEAFF
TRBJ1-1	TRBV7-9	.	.	TGTGCCAGCAGCCCGGTTGGGACGTACACTGAAGCTTTCTTT	CASSPVGTYTEAFF
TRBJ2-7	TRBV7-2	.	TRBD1	TGTGCCAGCAGCACGACAGGGGGCCACGAGCAGTACTTC	CASSTTGGHEQYF
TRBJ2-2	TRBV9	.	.	TGTGCCAGCAGCCCCCCCCGGAACGGGGAGCTGTTTTTT	CASSPPRNGELFF
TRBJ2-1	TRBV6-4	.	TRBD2	TGTGCCAGCAGTGAGCGGGAGTACAATGAGCAGTTCTTC	CASSEREYNEQFF
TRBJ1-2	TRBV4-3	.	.	TGCGCCAGCAGCCTGACGGGAAACTATGGCTACACCTTC	CASSLTGNYGYTF
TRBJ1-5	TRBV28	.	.	TGTGCCAGCAGTTCCTCAAGGCAAGTCCAGCATTTT	CASSSSRQVQHF
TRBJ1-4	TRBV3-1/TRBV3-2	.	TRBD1	TGTGCCAGCAGCCCGACAGGGTTAAATGAAAAACTGTTTTTT	CASSPTGLNEKLFF
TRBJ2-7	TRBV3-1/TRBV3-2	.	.	TGTGCCAGCAGCCAAGGGCCGGGACCGAGTCCCTACGAGCAGTACTTC	CASSQGPGPSPYEQYF
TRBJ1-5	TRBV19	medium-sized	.	TGTGCCAGTAGTCAGGATAGCAATCAGCCCCAGCATTTT	CASSQDSNQPQHF
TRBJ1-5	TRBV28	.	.	TGTGCCAGCAGTTTAGTCCTTCCTGATAGCAATCAGCCCCAGCATTTT	CASSLVLPDSNQPQHF
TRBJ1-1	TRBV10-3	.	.	TGTGCCATCAGTGAGTCTTTAAAGGGGAGGGTGAACACTGAAGCTTTCTTT	CAISESLKGRVNTEAFF
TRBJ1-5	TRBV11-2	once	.	TGTGCCAGCAGCAGCGGGGGTACCAATCAGCCCCAGCATTTT	CASSSGGTNQPQHF
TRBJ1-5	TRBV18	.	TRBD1	TGTGCCAGCTCCCACGGGACAGGGAAACATCAGCCCCAGCATTTT	CASSHGTGKHQPQHF
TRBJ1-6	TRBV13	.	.	TGTGCCAGCAGCCCCCCGGGGGTTTCACCCCTCCACTTT	CASSPPGVSPLHF
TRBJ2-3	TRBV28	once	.	TGTGCCAGCCGGACCCTAGAGTTGGATACGCAGTATTTT	CASRTLELDTQYF
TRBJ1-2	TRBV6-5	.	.	TGTGCCAGCAGACTCGAAGGGTTTTCTGGCTACACCTTC	CASRLEGFSGYTF
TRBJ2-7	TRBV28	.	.	TGTGCCAGCAGTTTGTCCGCCTACGAGCAGTACTTC	CASSLSAYEQYF
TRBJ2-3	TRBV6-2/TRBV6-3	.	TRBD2	TGTGCCAGCAGCAGGGACTACACAGATACGCAGTATTTT	CASSRDYTDTQYF
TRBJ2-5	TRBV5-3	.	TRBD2	TGTGCCAGAAGCCTGAGGCCCGGGGGATGGCTAGCGGGAGCTCGGGAAGAGACCCAGTACTTC	CARSLRPGGWLAGAREETQYF
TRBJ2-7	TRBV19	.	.	TGTGCCAGTAGTATTTCACTGGACTCTTATTCCTACGAGCAGTACTTC	CASSISLDSYSYEQYF
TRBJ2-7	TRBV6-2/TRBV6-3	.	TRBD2	TGTGCCAGCAGTCTACCGGGACTAGCTGCGGGAGAGCAGTACTTC	CASSLPGLAAGEQYF
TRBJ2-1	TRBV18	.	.	TGTGCCAGCTCACCGGGGATGGGGAATGAGCAGTTCTTC	CASSPGMGNEQFF
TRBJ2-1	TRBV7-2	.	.	TGTGCCAGCAGCTCGACCCCCGGGGTTGGGCAGTTCTTC	CASSSTPGVGQFF
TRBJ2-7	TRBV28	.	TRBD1	TGTGCCAGCAGGACAGGGGACCTTCTCTACGAGCAGTACTTC	CASRTGDLLYEQYF
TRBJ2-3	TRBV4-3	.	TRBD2	TGCGCCAGCAGCCAAGCACTAGCGGGAGGCACAGATACGCAGTATTTT	CASSQALAGGTDTQYF
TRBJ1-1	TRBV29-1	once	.	TGCAGCGTTAACGGGCTAATGAATGAAGCTTTCTTT	CSVNGLMNEAFF
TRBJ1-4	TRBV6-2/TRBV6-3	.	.	TGTGCCAGCAGTTACTCCGGAGAGAATGAAAAACTGTTTTTT	CASSYSGENEKLFF